The entry below gives a single TCR beta chain sequence along with its context. What it recognizes is unknown. As it was prepared, the TCRbeta library received unique molecular identifiers. TCRdb used MiXCR to reprocess the PCR reads, holding one entry per CDR3 protein. The sample yields 95,000 to 150,000 distinct CDR3 sequences, under 25% seen once. The entry originates in a study of T-cell reconstitution after alpha-beta-depleted transplantation in children. General study findings and limits: About two months after transplant, alpha-beta T cells reportedly came from several hundred expanded graft clones.

Trimming cost V 3 bases and J 3 bases, with 12 bases left between them. CDR3 length equals 14 residues. This TCR was recovered from a male patient between 2 and 10 years old who had a stem cell transplant for chronic granulomatous disease, so the T cells may come from the graft donor. The gene calls are TRBV12-3 or TRBV12-4 and TRBJ2-7; D not resolved. This sample comprised PBMCs, mostly from graft donor cells, obtained 180 days after TCRalphabeta/CD19-depleted stem cell transplant. This CDR3 is CASSFGLWGYEQYF. The CDR3, as DNA: TGTGCCAGCAGTTTCGGCCTCTGGGGCTACGAGCAGTACTTC.